The clone carrying this T cell receptor (beta chain) was observed a handful of times. Its antigen is not known. Trimming pared 3 bases from V and 1 base from J, leaving 8 bases between. This CDR3 region has 14 residues. CDR1 and CDR2 from the germline V gene are SGHDT and YYEEEE. Sequencing relied on a cDNA template that was reverse transcribed from extracted RNA. Some clones are missing from TCRdb's copy, which holds only in-frame ones; the method was immunoSEQ multiplex PCR. Among 150,000 to 200,000 clones listed, roughly 59% were seen once. This sample was taken from a study of CD8+ T cells in alopecia areata. General study findings and limits: Clarity of TCR sharing across patients fell short of that in mice, possibly HLA-related. Scalp sample sequencing also detects resident alphabeta T cells of normal skin. Compared with normal scalp, lesional scalp had higher clonality and more expanded CD8+ clones.

V is TRBV5-6 and J is TRBJ1-5; D unresolved. Specimen: CD4+ T cells sorted from blood, collected at week 0. The TCR originated in a human donor with alopecia areata. CDR3 in amino acids: CASSSEASNQPQHF. The CDR3 DNA follows: TGTGCCAGCAGCTCGGAAGCCAGCAATCAGCCCCAGCATTTT.